Listed here is a single T cell receptor (beta chain). Its antigen is not yet known. No base qualities exist here, and no much larger clone lies one base off it. This entry belongs to a study of T cell clonotyping in hematopoietic cell transplantation (dated by TCRdb to the early 2020s). Notes on the research overall: In the study, more than 130 blood samples were gathered from 35 consecutive transplant recipients and their related donors. Patient recruitment ran from late 2015 to early 2017, and follow-up continued until September 2020 or death.

Deletion took 3 bases off V and 2 bases off J, with a span of 14 bases between the germline ends. The germline V gene encodes CDR1 GTSNPN and CDR2 SVGIG (reference sequence). The CDR3 sequence holds 14 residues, the cysteine and phenylalanine included. The DNA shown is the 42-base CDR3, in frame from base 1. TCR beta CDR3 regions were amplified from genomic DNA with the immunoSEQ assay, a bias-controlled multiplex PCR using V- and J-specific primers. In a second PCR step, the CDR3 amplicons were tagged with a proprietary barcode plus Illumina adapter sequences. CDR3 libraries were sequenced on an Illumina MiSeq instrument. From the authors' description of their analysis: Export and quality control were done with immunoSEQ Analyzer 3.0, while downstream analyses used R Bioconductor and Immunarch. Only productive rearrangements in the normalized downsampled data set went into calculating the repertoire metrics. In the normalized cohort, a clonotype counted as pathologically expanded if the clonotype was larger than 5 templates. Repertoire diversity was measured with the Inverse Simpson Index. The non-normalized data set was used for CMV-specificity analyses so that all clonotypes could be captured. Here the immuneACCESS table is served through TCRdb, limited to in-frame sequences with V and J called. Missing clones are a known gap in these copies; in checked studies unresolved V genes cover under half, and the rest lacks a known reason. V and J calls plus clone size are reproduced from that table; the DNA served to infer D and trimming. The table for this sample lists around 12,000 clones; roughly 50% of them were counted only once. The top ten clones comprise approximately 9.9% of the sample.

For TCR beta sequencing, blood samples came from the related transplant donors. Nuclei Lysis Solution was used to extract genomic DNA from fresh or cryopreserved unfractionated peripheral blood mononuclear cells. The study at large found these results: After transplant, TCR diversity in recipients dropped, and pathologically expanded clonotypes climbed progressively between day 30 and day 180. The sample size was limited, and because cells were not sorted, the contributions of CD4 and CD8 repertoires could not be separated. Recipient repertoires showed only a small fraction of overlap with donor repertoires, and over 97% appeared de novo at the given depth. Broader TCR repertoire diversity after transplant was predicted by Inverse Simpson Index values from donors and from recipients before transplant.

What was sequenced was peripheral blood mononuclear cells. The clonotype comes from a man aged 50 to 59 in good health. Some clones in this sample may be carry-over from other donors' samples. The V and J segments used are TRBV30 and TRBJ2-7; the D gene is perhaps TRBD1 or TRBD2, each of them matching over 5 bases. The CDR3: CAWSRLSGPYEQYF. The DNA is TGTGCCTGGAGCCGTCTCTCGGGACCCTACGAGCAGTACTTC.